Listed here are 31 T cell receptor beta chains from one sample, sequenced in a study of T cell responses to AZD1222 COVID-19 vaccine. Generated by immunoSEQ multiplex PCR, the TCRdb table keeps only in-frame clones and is missing some. The table has tens of thousands of clones, 80% to 90% seen once. The source was peripheral blood, collected on day 0 of AZD1222 vaccination. The receptors stem from an adult in good health.

This chain links TRBV5-4 with TRBJ2-1, with TRBD2 matching over 11 bases. V gave up 0 bases and J gave up 3 bases; unmatched junction bases: 2. The CDR3 spans 16 residues. CDR1 and CDR2 (germline): SGHNT, YYREEE (reference sequence). The DNA of the CDR3 is TGTGCCAGCAGCTTGGAACTAGCGGGAGACTACAATGAGCAGTTCTTC. This gives the protein CASSLELAGDYNEQFF.

This clone showed up just a few times. The chain recombines TRBV19 with TRBJ1-1, with TRBD1 as a possible D gene (6 bases). This CDR3 has 15 amino acids. Trimming cost V 4 bases and J 2 bases, with 14 bases left between them. Germline-derived CDR1 and CDR2 are LNHDA and SQIVND (reference sequence). The chain's CDR3 is CASSRRTEINTEAFF. The CDR3 nucleotides are TGTGCCAGTAGTAGACGGACAGAAATAAACACTGAAGCTTTCTTT.

The chain recombines TRBV12-3 or TRBV12-4 with TRBJ2-3, with TRBD2 matching 7 bases. V shed 6 bases and J 14 bases; nucleotides not matched to a gene: 8. This CDR3 is built from 11 residues. The chain's CDR3 is CASREGTKLYF. The CDR3 DNA reads as TGTGCCAGCAGGGAAGGGACTAAGCTGTATTTT.

J is TRBJ2-1 and V is TRBV4-2, with TRBD2 matching 10 bases. V lost 0 bases and J lost 7; bases outside the gene matches: 3. The CDR3 runs to 15 residues. Germline CDR1 and CDR2: LGHNA and YNFKEQ. DNA of the CDR3: TGTGCCAGCAGCCAAGAAACTAGCGGGAAGAATGAGCAGTTCTTC. Amino acid sequence: CASSQETSGKNEQFF.

V is TRBV29-1 and J is TRBJ2-5; D tentatively fits TRBD1 or TRBD2 (7 bases each). The CDR3 is made up of 15 amino acids. Between the trimmed V and J ends, which lost 4 bases and 2 bases, there was a span of 17 bases. Germline V gives CDR1 SQVTM, CDR2 ANQGSEA. The CDR3 DNA follows: TGCAGCGTTGTCAGCAGGGGGGGGTCACAAGAGACCCAGTACTTC. Translating it yields CSVVSRGGSQETQYF.

The chain joins TRBV5-6 to TRBJ2-7; D not resolved. Per germline, CDR1 SGHDT and CDR2 YYEEEE. There are 13 residues in the CDR3. Trimming pared 0 bases from V and 3 bases from J, leaving 7 bases between. Here the CDR3 reads CASSLANFYEQYF. CDR3 bases: TGTGCCAGCAGCTTGGCCAACTTCTACGAGCAGTACTTC.

This clone showed up just once. The genes are TRBV7-9 and TRBJ2-1; no clear D. This CDR3 spans 12 amino acids. V dropped 1 base and J dropped 8 bases, with 6 bases sitting between them. CDR1 SEHNR and CDR2 FQNEAQ come from the germline V gene (reference sequence). CDR3 in DNA: TGTGCCAGCAGCTTAGTTAAGGATGAGCAGTTCTTC. Its protein is CASSLVKDEQFF.

This clone was seen a few times. The chain employs TRBV7-8 and TRBJ1-6; 9 bases align to TRBD1. V lost 4 bases to trimming and J lost 7 bases; unmatched junction nucleotides: 2. The CDR3 totals 14 residues. Germline values: CDR1 SGHVS, CDR2 FQNEAQ. CDR3 protein: CASSSGQGNSPLHF. CDR3 DNA: TGTGCCAGCAGCTCCGGACAGGGGAATTCACCCCTCCACTTT.

The V gene is TRBV7-9, the J gene TRBJ1-2; D unclear. The CDR3 has 12 residues. CDR1 SEHNR and CDR2 FQNEAQ come from the germline V gene (reference sequence). Trimming stripped 3 bases from V and 6 bases from J, with 8 bases between. The CDR3 bases are TGTGCCAGCAGCTTTGGGTGGGATGGCTACACCTTC. It codes for CASSFGWDGYTF.

Here the CDR3 DNA reads TGTGCCAGCTCACCAGCGGGAGCCTACAATGAGCAGTTCTTC. This encodes CASSPAGAYNEQFF. This chain connects TRBV27 to TRBJ2-1, with 8 positions matching TRBD2. The germline CDR1 and CDR2 sequences are MNHEY and SMNVEV (reference sequence). The V and J ends lost 8 bases and 2 bases, in that order; junction bases with no gene match: 5. The CDR3 covers 14 residues.

The J gene is TRBJ2-5, the V gene TRBV4-1; TRBD2 matches at 7 bases. Germline CDR1 reads MGHRA; CDR2 reads YSYEKL. J was trimmed by 2 bases and V by 0 bases; bases with no gene match: 9. The CDR3 is 17 residues long. The DNA for the CDR3 is TGCGCCAGCAGCCAAGATTTCCCTAGCGGAGTACAAGAGACCCAGTACTTC. Translating gives CASSQDFPSGVQETQYF.

The chain carries TRBV2 and TRBJ1-1; D possibly corresponds to TRBD1 (5 bases). Trimming removed 7 bases from V and 1 base from J, with 10 bases in between. This CDR3 spans 13 amino acids. Germline loops: CDR1 SNHLY, CDR2 FYNNEI. The CDR3 protein is CASKIQGNTEAFF. The CDR3, as DNA: TGTGCCAGCAAGATTCAGGGGAACACTGAAGCTTTCTTT.

The rearrangement links TRBV28 to TRBJ2-5; 7 bases are a match to TRBD1. V shed 6 bases, J shed 5 bases, and the junction held 9 bases outside the gene matches. Germline V gene sequence: CDR1 MDHEN, CDR2 SYDVKM. The CDR3 extends over 14 amino acids. The CDR3 loop is CASSVDQGVETQYF. In DNA, the CDR3 is TGTGCCAGCAGCGTAGACCAGGGGGTGGAGACCCAGTACTTC.

The chain couples TRBV4-3 to TRBJ1-4; D is unclear. V gave up 0 bases and J gave up 6 bases, with 20 bases separating them. The CDR3 covers 18 residues. CDR1 and CDR2 from the germline V gene are LGHNA and YSLEER. The CDR3 DNA sequence: TGCGCCAGCAGCCAAGATATCCCCGCGGGCCTTACTTATGAAAAACTGTTTTTT. Amino acid sequence: CASSQDIPAGLTYEKLFF.

The rearrangement uses TRBV6-2 or TRBV6-3 and TRBJ2-1, with 7 bases that match TRBD2. V gave up 5 bases and J gave up 9 bases; unmatched junction bases: 13. Per the germline V gene, CDR1 is MNHEY and CDR2 is SVGEGT. The CDR3 runs 15 residues. The CDR3 spells CASSQTRASGGEQFF. The CDR3 DNA sequence: TGTGCCAGCAGTCAGACGAGGGCTAGCGGCGGTGAGCAGTTCTTC.

The chain is built from TRBV6-4 and TRBJ2-1, with 11 bases lining up with TRBD1. The V gene's germline CDR1 is MRHNA and CDR2 SNTAGT. The ends lost 3 bases at V and 6 bases at J; junction bases unmatched: 4. CDR3 length: 15 amino acids. The CDR3 protein is CASSDPGTGGNEQFF. CDR3 in DNA: TGTGCCAGCAGTGATCCCGGGACAGGGGGCAATGAGCAGTTCTTC.

The chain has TRBV7-8 and TRBJ2-3; 8 bases match TRBD1. The CDR3 contains 15 residues. Germline lookup yields CDR1 SGHVS and CDR2 FQNEAQ. J lost 4 bases, V lost 1 base, and 4 bases had no gene match. DNA for the CDR3: TGTGCCAGCAGCTTAGGGATACAGGGGGCAGATACGCAGTATTTT. Its protein is CASSLGIQGADTQYF.

The chain is built from TRBV2 and TRBJ2-1, with a weak D call TRBD2 (6 bases). Germline lookup yields CDR1 SNHLY and CDR2 FYNNEI. The V and J ends lost 7 bases and 0 bases respectively, with 10 bases between them. The CDR3 length is 14 residues. CDR3 protein: CASMEGSSYNEQFF. The CDR3 nucleotides are TGTGCCAGCATGGAGGGCAGCTCCTACAATGAGCAGTTCTTC.

With respect to this clone: The identical CDR3 is also encoded by other nucleotide sequences in the sample. V usage is TRBV7-2 and J usage is TRBJ2-7; D unresolved. Germline assignment: CDR1 SGHTA and CDR2 FQGNSA. Trimming removed 1 base at V and 5 bases at J, with 6 bases between. The CDR3 extends over 12 amino acids. The CDR3 region is CASSLDRDEQYF. Written as DNA, the CDR3 is TGTGCCAGCAGCTTAGACAGAGACGAGCAGTACTTC.

The chain has TRBV7-9 and TRBJ1-1, with D hard to call. Germline CDR1 and CDR2: SEHNR and FQNEAQ (reference sequence). Trimming left V 3 bases short and J 1 base short, with 6 bases between. This CDR3 region has 13 residues. CDR3 DNA sequence: TGTGCCAGCAGCTTCCCCGGGAACACTGAAGCTTTCTTT. Translation gives CASSFPGNTEAFF.

V and J are TRBV9 and TRBJ1-5, with D perhaps TRBD1 (5 bases). Germline lookup yields CDR1 SGDLS and CDR2 YYNGEE. The V end lost 0 bases, the J end lost 1 base, and 8 bases lay between the germline ends. The CDR3 extends over 15 amino acids. The CDR3 region has the DNA TGTGCCAGCAGCGTAGAAGGGGACAGCAATCAGCCCCAGCATTTT. Translation gives CASSVEGDSNQPQHF.

This sequence joins TRBV5-1 and TRBJ1-1; D not resolved. This CDR3 region has 15 residues. The germline V and J ends were trimmed by 4 bases and 0 bases, with 13 bases remaining between them. Germline-derived CDR1 and CDR2 are SGHRS and YFSETQ. CDR3 in DNA: TGCGCCAGCAGCGACGGACGGGGAATGAACACTGAAGCTTTCTTT. This codes for CASSDGRGMNTEAFF.

This rearrangement joins TRBV9 to TRBJ1-1; the D gene is possibly TRBD1 (5 bases). This CDR3 contains 14 residues. The germline V and J ends were trimmed by 0 bases and 1 base, with 7 bases remaining between them. Germline V CDR1 and CDR2: SGDLS, YYNGEE. The CDR3 loop is CASSVATANTEAFF. The CDR3 DNA reads TGTGCCAGCAGCGTAGCGACAGCGAACACTGAAGCTTTCTTT.

The V call is TRBV19, the J call TRBJ2-7, with TRBD1 matching over 7 bases. With V trimmed by 5 bases and J by 3 bases, 13 bases remained unmatched. The CDR3 sequence is 16 residues long. Germline CDR1 reads LNHDA; CDR2 reads SQIVND (reference sequence). The CDR3 protein is CASSSNGQVGGYEQYF. Written as DNA, the CDR3 is TGTGCCAGTAGTTCCAACGGACAGGTTGGGGGCTACGAGCAGTACTTC.

The gene calls are TRBV11-3 and TRBJ2-2, with TRBD2 matching 9 bases. Germline V gives CDR1 SGHNT, CDR2 YENEEA. V trimming: 1 base; J trimming: 4 bases; junction bases outside the gene matches: 4. The CDR3 is 16 residues long. CDR3 loop: CASSLVQAGGTGELFF. The CDR3 DNA is TGTGCCAGCAGCTTAGTTCAAGCGGGAGGCACCGGGGAGCTGTTTTTT. Full variable domain (remainder filled in from reference TRBV11-3 and TRBJ2-2): EAGVVQSPRYKIIEKKQPVAFWCNPISGHNTLYWYLQNLGQGPELLIRYENEEAVDDSQLPKDRFSAERLKGVDSTLKIQPAELGDSAVYLCASSLVQAGGTGELFFGEGSRLTVL.

Only one count was recorded for this clone. The chain carries TRBV2 and TRBJ2-4; D is possibly TRBD1 or TRBD2 (6 bases each). V was shortened by 4 bases and J by 3 bases, with 13 bases between the two germline ends. This CDR3 spans 15 amino acids. From germline, CDR1 is SNHLY and CDR2 FYNNEI. The CDR3 loop is CASSVRGLVKNIQYF. As DNA, the CDR3 is TGTGCCAGCAGTGTTCGGGGGCTAGTCAAAAACATTCAGTACTTC.

This clone was seen only a few times. The chain is built from TRBV7-9 and TRBJ1-1; tentative D call: TRBD1 (5 bases). Germline V gene lookup returns CDR1 SEHNR and CDR2 FQNEAQ (reference sequence). CDR3 length: 13 residues. The V end lost 2 bases, the J end lost 8 bases, and 12 bases lay between the germline ends. CDR3: CASSLSIREEAFF. CDR3 in DNA: TGTGCCAGCAGCTTAAGTATCAGGGAAGAAGCTTTCTTT.

This clone was recorded only once. The same CDR3 arises from other DNA sequences in this sample as well. The chain employs TRBV20-1 and TRBJ2-1, with D possibly TRBD2 on 5 matching bases. The CDR3 extends over 11 amino acids. V lost 2 bases and J 9 bases, leaving 8 bases between the germline ends. Germline values: CDR1 DFQATT, CDR2 SNEGSKA (reference sequence). The CDR3 loop is CSARLAGEQFF. The CDR3 nucleotides are TGCAGTGCTAGACTGGCGGGTGAGCAGTTCTTC.

This rearrangement joins TRBV28 to TRBJ2-7, with TRBD1 identical over 7 bases. This CDR3 contains 16 residues. Trimming took 5 bases from V and 3 from J; bases not matched to a gene: 13. Germline CDR1 reads MDHEN; CDR2 reads SYDVKM. The CDR3 is CASSLIQGLQVYEQYF. CDR3 bases: TGTGCCAGCAGTCTAATACAGGGGCTCCAGGTCTACGAGCAGTACTTC.

The chain has TRBV28 and TRBJ2-5; D is unclear. The length of the CDR3 is 12 residues. Germline V gives CDR1 MDHEN, CDR2 SYDVKM. Trimming pared 3 bases from V and 4 bases from J, leaving 6 bases between. The CDR3 here is CASSLTLETQYF. The CDR3 DNA follows: TGTGCCAGCAGTTTGACGCTAGAGACCCAGTACTTC.

The rearrangement uses TRBV13 and TRBJ1-1; TRBD1 might be the D (6 bases). Germline CDR1 is PRHDT and CDR2 is FYEKMQ (reference sequence). This CDR3 region has 16 residues. Trimming pared 7 bases from V and 6 bases from J, leaving 24 bases between. The CDR3: CASTGAGISMDPEAFF. The DNA for the CDR3 is TGTGCCAGCACAGGGGCTGGGATTTCAATGGATCCTGAAGCTTTCTTT.